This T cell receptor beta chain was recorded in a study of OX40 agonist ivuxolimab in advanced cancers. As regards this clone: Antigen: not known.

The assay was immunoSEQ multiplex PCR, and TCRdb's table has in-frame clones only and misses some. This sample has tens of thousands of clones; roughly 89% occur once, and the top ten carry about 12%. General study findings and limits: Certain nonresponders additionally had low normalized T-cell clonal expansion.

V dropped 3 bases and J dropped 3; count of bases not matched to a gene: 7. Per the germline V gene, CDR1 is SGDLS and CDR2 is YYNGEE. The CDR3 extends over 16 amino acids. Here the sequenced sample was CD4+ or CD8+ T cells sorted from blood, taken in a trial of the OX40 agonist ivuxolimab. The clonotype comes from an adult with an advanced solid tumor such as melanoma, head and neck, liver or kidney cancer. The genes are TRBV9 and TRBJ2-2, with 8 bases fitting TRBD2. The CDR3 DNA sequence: TGTGCCAGCAGCGGGGCCACTAGCGGACACACCGGGGAGCTGTTTTTT. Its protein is CASSGATSGHTGELFF.